Shown below are 15 T cell receptor beta chains from a single sample sequenced in a study of blood T cell repertoires in COVID-19. Produced via immunoSEQ multiplex PCR; TCRdb's table is partial and in-frame only. The sample gives hundreds of thousands of clones, around 90% of which show up once; 0.65% to 1% is in the top ten. The sample taken for sequencing was peripheral blood. All receptors come from a man younger than 30 with COVID-19, enrolled during active disease.

This clone came up once. V gene TRBV19 combines with J gene TRBJ1-3; D is possibly TRBD1 (6 bases). Looked up from germline, CDR1 is LNHDA and CDR2 is SQIVND (reference sequence). The CDR3 sequence is 16 residues long. V dropped 5 bases and J dropped 0 bases, with 14 bases sitting between them. The CDR3 sequence is CASSPIRGTSGNTIYF. CDR3 DNA sequence: TGTGCCAGTAGTCCTATCAGGGGCACCTCTGGAAACACCATATATTTT.

On this clone itself: Other DNA sequences from this sample encode an identical CDR3 as well. The chain employs TRBV6-1 and TRBJ1-6; 7 bases line up with TRBD1. Trimming took 2 bases from V and 0 from J; bases not matched to a gene: 1. The germline V gene encodes CDR1 MNHNS and CDR2 SASEGT. This CDR3 is built from 16 residues. Here the CDR3 reads CASSERDSSYNSPLHF. DNA of the CDR3: TGTGCCAGCAGTGAAAGGGACAGCTCCTATAATTCACCCCTCCACTTT.

The chain joins TRBV15 to TRBJ2-7, with D perhaps matching TRBD2 (6 bases). Deletions cut 3 bases from V and 3 bases from J, with 9 bases between. Germline lookup yields CDR1 LNHNV and CDR2 YYDKDF (reference sequence). This CDR3 has 13 amino acids. The CDR3 here is CATSRREDYEQYF. CDR3 coding DNA: TGTGCCACCAGCAGGCGGGAAGACTACGAGCAGTACTTC.

The V gene is TRBV9, the J gene TRBJ2-1; a weak D match, TRBD2 (6 bases). The V end was cut by 4 bases, the J end by 3 bases, with 17 bases between. CDR1 is SGDLS, CDR2 YYNGEE, per germline. The CDR3 runs to 16 residues. CDR3 sequence (DNA): TGTGCCAGCAGCCTCACTGGGGGGACGAGCTACAATGAGCAGTTCTTC. It specifies CASSLTGGTSYNEQFF. Combining the CDR3 with reference TRBV9 and TRBJ2-1 gives the whole variable domain DSGVTQTPKHLITATGQRVTLRCSPRSGDLSVYWYQQSLDQGLQFLIQYYNGEERAKGNILERFSAQQFPDLHSELNLSSLELGDSALYFCASSLTGGTSYNEQFFGPGTRLTVL.

The chain carries TRBV1 and TRBJ2-7; TRBD2, as called in the table, went unchecked against the DNA. TRBV1 is given as a pseudogene. The CDR3 is 13 residues long. CDR3 amino acids: CTSSQETSNEQYF. Written as DNA, the CDR3 is TGCACCAGCAGCCAGGAGACTAGCAACGAGCAGTACTTC.

The chain employs TRBV12-3 or TRBV12-4 and TRBJ2-2, with D maybe TRBD2 (5 bases). Trimming took off 6 bases at V and 4 bases at J, with 6 bases between the two ends. The CDR3 totals 12 residues. CDR3: CASRRATGELFF. The CDR3 DNA follows: TGTGCCAGCAGGCGGGCCACCGGGGAGCTGTTTTTT.

This clone occurred a few times. This chain connects TRBV6-5 to TRBJ2-2, with 8 positions matching TRBD1. Germline CDR1 is MNHEY and CDR2 is SVGAGI. CDR3 length: 13 residues. V lost 5 bases, J lost 7 bases, and 3 bases stayed unmatched. CDR3 sequence reads: CASSPGGGGELFF. Here the CDR3 DNA reads TGTGCCAGCAGTCCAGGGGGCGGCGGGGAGCTGTTTTTT.

The rearrangement joins TRBV19 to TRBJ1-1; D uncertain. Trimming removed 5 bases at V and 3 bases at J, with 16 bases between. CDR3 size: 15 residues. CDR1 and CDR2 from the germline V gene are LNHDA and SQIVND (reference sequence). Here the CDR3 reads CASSPGVGLDTEAFF. DNA of the CDR3: TGTGCCAGTAGTCCCGGGGTGGGGTTGGACACTGAAGCTTTCTTT.

This rearrangement joins TRBV21-1 to TRBJ2-2; the table's TRBD2 call for D was not verified on the DNA. TRBV21-1 is described as a pseudogene. This CDR3 spans 17 amino acids. The CDR3 sequence is CASSKVGTSGSSGELFF. The DNA for the CDR3 is TGTGCCAGCAGCAAAGTAGGGACTAGCGGGAGTTCCGGGGAGCTGTTTTTT.

This chain uses TRBV5-4 with TRBJ2-1; TRBD2 aligns across 9 bases. The CDR3 length is 18 residues. Trimming cost V 2 bases and J 0 bases; bases outside gene matches: 9. Germline lookup yields CDR1 SGHNT and CDR2 YYREEE (reference sequence). CDR3 sequence (DNA): TGTGCCAGCAGCTTAGCGGGGGGCTTATCTAGCTCCTACAATGAGCAGTTCTTC. This encodes CASSLAGGLSSSYNEQFF.

This chain's CDR3 is CASSRSYEQYF. The CDR3 nucleotides read TGTGCCAGCAGCCGGAGCTACGAGCAGTACTTC. The chain links TRBV3-1 (or the pseudogene TRBV3-2) to TRBJ2-7; D is undetermined. Trimming took off 4 bases at V and 3 bases at J, with 4 bases between the two ends. Germline CDR1 reads LGHDT; CDR2 reads YNNKEL (reference sequence). The length of the CDR3 is 11 residues.

The chain employs TRBV7-9 and TRBJ1-1; D is possibly TRBD1 (5 bases). V was clipped by 5 bases and J by 5 bases, with 12 bases between them. Per germline, CDR1 SEHNR and CDR2 FQNEAQ (reference sequence). There are 13 residues in the CDR3. CDR3 sequence: CASSAPGRTEAFF. The CDR3 DNA reads TGTGCCAGCAGCGCCCCAGGGAGGACTGAAGCTTTCTTT.

The J gene is TRBJ1-4, the V gene TRBV4-1; no clear D gene. Germline assignment: CDR1 MGHRA and CDR2 YSYEKL. V shed 0 bases and J shed 10 bases, with 6 bases lying between them. The CDR3 length is 12 residues. In DNA form, the CDR3 reads TGCGCCAGCAGCCAAGACGGGAGAAAACTGTTTTTT. Translation: CASSQDGRKLFF.

This clone appeared once. The CDR3 DNA is TGTGCCAGCAGATCTGGACTATCCGAGACCCAGTACTTC. Protein sequence: CASRSGLSETQYF. The chain joins TRBV5-4 to TRBJ2-5; D may be TRBD2 (6 bases). From germline, CDR1 is SGHNT and CDR2 YYREEE (reference sequence). This CDR3 has 13 residues. Trimming left V 5 bases short and J 5 bases short, with 13 bases between.

V usage is TRBV18 and J usage is TRBJ1-5; D is ambiguous. CDR1 and CDR2 from the germline V gene are KGHSH and LQKENI. This CDR3 is 12 amino acids long. V shed 4 bases and J shed 4 bases, with 5 bases lying between them. The CDR3 coding sequence is TGTGCCAGCTCACGCGAGAATCAGCCCCAGCATTTT. It codes for CASSRENQPQHF.